Listed below are T cell receptor beta chains from one sample, sequenced in a study of cytomegalovirus exposure and HLA in healthy donors. Here immunoSEQ multiplex PCR was the method, and the copy in TCRdb shows in-frame clones only, minus some. Among some 85,000 clones listed, approximately 84% were seen once. The sample taken for sequencing was PBMCs. The receptors here all came from a man between 18 and 29 years old in good health and CMV-seronegative. The CDR3 runs from the conserved cysteine through the conserved F or W. Clone size is not always given. Where it is, it says once, few, many or a class for expanded clones.

clone_size	v_call	j_call	cdr3_aa
NA	TRBV5-1	TRBJ2-7	CASSLDRGPYEQYF
NA	TRBV7-2	TRBJ1-2	CASSLAGGAGRDYTF
few	TRBV28	TRBJ1-4	CASSLGTANEKLFF
NA	TRBV27	TRBJ1-1	CASSPRQGNTEAFF
NA	TRBV7-3	TRBJ2-5	CASSTDRGRETQYF
once	TRBV2	TRBJ2-3	CASSMEGSTDTQYF
NA	TRBV9	TRBJ2-1	CASSVDVGLANNEQFF
NA	TRBV14	TRBJ2-3	CASSPRRQITDTQYF
once	TRBV13	TRBJ2-1	CASSLERQGHEQFF
NA	TRBV27	TRBJ1-5	CASGRGGLSSNQPQHF
NA	TRBV30	TRBJ1-2	CAWLLSPNYGYTF
NA	TRBV4-2	TRBJ2-5	CASSPGETQYF
NA	TRBV9	TRBJ1-2	CASSQVPYGYTF
once	TRBV23-1	TRBJ2-1	CASSQSGPLSGRGFYNEQFF
NA	TRBV5-4	TRBJ1-1	CASSIGQGVTNTEAFF
NA	TRBV9	TRBJ1-2	CASSAGGRGYGYTF
NA	TRBV7-7	TRBJ2-3	CASSPRTSGSTDTQYF
NA	TRBV12-5	TRBJ2-5	CASGWGGGRGETQYF
NA	TRBV9	TRBJ1-1	CASSEEQGFMNTEAFF
NA	TRBV14	TRBJ1-2	CASSQEGRGSRYGYTF
NA	TRBV10-1	TRBJ2-1	CASSRGFNEQFF
few	TRBV6-6	TRBJ1-2	CASSWPGQLNYGYTF
NA	TRBV6-5	TRBJ1-5	CATRASQGFAAQHF
NA	TRBV5-1	TRBJ1-1	CASSSVLGTEAFF
NA	TRBV19	TRBJ2-5	CASRREETQYF
NA	TRBV11-2	TRBJ2-2	CASSLEWTPGELFF
NA	TRBV27	TRBJ2-7	CASSPSPGQVYEQYF
few	TRBV4-2	TRBJ2-1	CASSAEAVSYNEQFF
NA	TRBV6-5	TRBJ1-1	CASSYGQLNTEAFF
NA	TRBV6-1	TRBJ2-7	CASSLGARSHEQYF
NA	TRBV2	TRBJ2-5	CASRAASGEETQYF
NA	TRBV27	TRBJ1-5	CASSPAGSNQPQHF
once	TRBV27	TRBJ2-2	CASSLSEGNRAGGELFF
NA	TRBV19	TRBJ2-1	CASSIAGLAGGNEQFF
NA	TRBV30	TRBJ2-5	CAWTGRDTSGRFQETQYF
NA	TRBV29-1	TRBJ2-2	CSVESPGRTGELFF
NA	TRBV30	TRBJ1-3	CARAGQQNTIYF
NA	TRBV7-9	TRBJ2-7	CASRPQGAWEQYF
NA	TRBV25-1	TRBJ2-1	CASSETGNEQFF
NA	TRBV6-1	TRBJ2-7	CASRRGPAGNEQYF
NA	TRBV6-5	TRBJ2-2	CASRRQGVGTGELFF
NA	TRBV15	TRBJ2-7	CATSAQLPYEQYF
NA	TRBV6-5	TRBJ2-7	CASSYSRDRAYEQYF
NA	TRBV7-9	TRBJ1-2	CASSSSGGGGHGYTF
few	TRBV27	TRBJ2-5	CASSLQGARETQYF
few	TRBV29-1	TRBJ2-7	CSAYGAGELYEQYF
NA	TRBV28	TRBJ2-7	CASSFSISGRPSYEQYF
NA	TRBV4-3	TRBJ2-3	CASSQQQGTTDTQYF
NA	TRBV28	TRBJ2-2	CASSLGGDRGYTGELFF
NA	TRBV5-1	TRBJ1-1	CASSPGLRENTEAFF
NA	TRBV7-6	TRBJ2-1	CASTRWAGRTSSYNEQFF
NA	TRBV6-5	TRBJ1-1	CASSRTGTGSTEAFF
NA	TRBV4-3	TRBJ2-7	CASSQESGTKQYF
NA	TRBV6-1	TRBJ1-2	CASSGISGQPELGYGYTF
NA	TRBV5-6	TRBJ1-1	CASLHRSAEAFF
NA	TRBV28	TRBJ2-2	CASSPYSSGRGTGELFF
NA	TRBV7-9	TRBJ1-1	CASSLRPAGRAEAFF
NA	TRBV6-9	TRBJ2-6	CASKGTGGTRGPGANVLTF
NA	TRBV5-1	TRBJ2-5	CASSVQPGTGLRETQYF